A single count supports the clone carrying this TCR beta chain. Its cognate antigen is unknown. This entry comes from a study of chemoradiotherapy in HPV16-positive cancers. The overall study: Functional T-cell assays on two HPV16-positive patients' cells defined candidate HPV-specific clones and common TCR motifs.

Method: immunoSEQ multiplex PCR; TCRdb's copy keeps in-frame clones and lacks some. The sample shows approximately 58,000 clones, about 88% of them seen only once. CDR3 length: 15 residues. Study results and limitations: Better recurrence-free survival went with HPV-responsive T-cell expansion in HPV16-positive patients.

The chain recombines TRBV21-1 with TRBJ2-7; TRBD1, the table's D call, was not compared with the DNA. TRBV21-1 has pseudogene status. Sequencing was performed on blood, taken from a patient who underwent chemoradiotherapy. The source of this sequence is a human donor with HPV-associated anogenital cancer. The CDR3 DNA sequence: TGTGCCAGCAGCCCCGCGGCCAGGGTCCCCTACGAGCAGTACTTC. This encodes CASSPAARVPYEQYF.